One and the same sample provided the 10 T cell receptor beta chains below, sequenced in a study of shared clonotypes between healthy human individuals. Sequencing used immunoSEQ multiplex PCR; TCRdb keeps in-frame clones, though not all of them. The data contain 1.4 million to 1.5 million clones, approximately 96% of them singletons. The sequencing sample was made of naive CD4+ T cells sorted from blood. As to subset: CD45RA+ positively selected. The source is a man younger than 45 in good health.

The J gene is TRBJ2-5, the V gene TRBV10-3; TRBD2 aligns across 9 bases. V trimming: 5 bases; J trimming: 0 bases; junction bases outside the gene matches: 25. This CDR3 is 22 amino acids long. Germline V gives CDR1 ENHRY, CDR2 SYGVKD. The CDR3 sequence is CAISTNYPGSGSILTNQETQYF. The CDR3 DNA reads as TGTGCCATCAGTACAAACTACCCCGGTAGCGGGAGTATCCTTACTAACCAAGAGACCCAGTACTTC.

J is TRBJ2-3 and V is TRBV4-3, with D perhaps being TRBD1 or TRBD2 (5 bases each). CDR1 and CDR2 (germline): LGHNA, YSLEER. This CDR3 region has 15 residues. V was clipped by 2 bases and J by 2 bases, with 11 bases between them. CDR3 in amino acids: CASSQLLGHTDTQYF. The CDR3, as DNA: TGCGCCAGCAGCCAATTACTAGGACACACAGATACGCAGTATTTT.

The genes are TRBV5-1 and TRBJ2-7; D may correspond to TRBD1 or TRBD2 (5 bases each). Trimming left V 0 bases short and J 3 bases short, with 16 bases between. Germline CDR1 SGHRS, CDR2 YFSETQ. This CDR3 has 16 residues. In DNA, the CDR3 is TGCGCCAGCAGCTTGGATGGGACCTCAGGGAACTACGAGCAGTACTTC. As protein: CASSLDGTSGNYEQYF.

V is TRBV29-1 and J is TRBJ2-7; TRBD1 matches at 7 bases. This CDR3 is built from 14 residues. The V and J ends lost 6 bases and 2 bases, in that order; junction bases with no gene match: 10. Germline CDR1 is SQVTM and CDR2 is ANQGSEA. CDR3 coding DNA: TGCAGCGTCGGAACAGGGGCCGGTACCTACGAGCAGTACTTC. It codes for CSVGTGAGTYEQYF.

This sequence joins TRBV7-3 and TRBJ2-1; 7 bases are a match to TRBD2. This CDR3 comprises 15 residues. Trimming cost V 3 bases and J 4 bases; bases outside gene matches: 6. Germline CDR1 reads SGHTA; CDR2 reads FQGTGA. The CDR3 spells CASSFEGGPYNEQFF. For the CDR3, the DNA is TGTGCCAGCAGCTTTGAGGGAGGGCCGTACAATGAGCAGTTCTTC.

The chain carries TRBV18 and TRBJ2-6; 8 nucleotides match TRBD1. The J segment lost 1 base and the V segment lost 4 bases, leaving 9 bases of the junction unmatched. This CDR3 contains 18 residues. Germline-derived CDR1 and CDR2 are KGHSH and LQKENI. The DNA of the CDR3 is TGTGCCAGCTCACTACTCCAGACAGGGGCGTCTGGGGCCAACGTCCTGACTTTC. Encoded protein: CASSLLQTGASGANVLTF.

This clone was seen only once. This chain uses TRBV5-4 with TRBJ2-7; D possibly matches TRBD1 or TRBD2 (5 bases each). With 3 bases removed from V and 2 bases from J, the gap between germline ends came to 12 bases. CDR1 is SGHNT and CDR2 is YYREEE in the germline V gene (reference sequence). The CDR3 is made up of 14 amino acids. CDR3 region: CASSSVGDAYEQYF. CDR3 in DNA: TGTGCCAGCAGCTCTGTAGGGGACGCCTACGAGCAGTACTTC.

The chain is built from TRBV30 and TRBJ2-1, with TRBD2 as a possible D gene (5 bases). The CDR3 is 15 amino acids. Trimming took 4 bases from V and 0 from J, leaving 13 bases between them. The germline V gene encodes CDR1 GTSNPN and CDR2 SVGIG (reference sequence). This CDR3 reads CAWTRRGPSYNEQFF. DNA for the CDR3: TGTGCCTGGACTAGGCGCGGGCCCTCCTACAATGAGCAGTTCTTC.

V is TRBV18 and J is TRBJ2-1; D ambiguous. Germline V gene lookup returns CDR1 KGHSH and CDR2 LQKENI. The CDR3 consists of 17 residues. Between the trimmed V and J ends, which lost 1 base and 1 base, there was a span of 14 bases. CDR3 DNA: TGTGCCAGCTCACCACTAACCGCACTGCTGTCCTACAATGAGCAGTTCTTC. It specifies CASSPLTALLSYNEQFF.

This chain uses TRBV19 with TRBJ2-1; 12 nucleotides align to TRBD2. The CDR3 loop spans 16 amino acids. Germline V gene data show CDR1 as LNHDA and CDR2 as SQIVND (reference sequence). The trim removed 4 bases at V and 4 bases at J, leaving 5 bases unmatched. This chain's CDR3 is CASSTQLAGGYNEQFF. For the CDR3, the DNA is TGTGCCAGTAGTACCCAACTAGCGGGAGGTTACAATGAGCAGTTCTTC.